This entry lists 10 T cell receptor beta chains sequenced from one sample in a study of shared clonotypes between healthy human individuals. TCRdb's table, derived via immunoSEQ multiplex PCR, lists solely in-frame clones and lacks some. The sample has under 1,100,000 clones; 65% to 80% are singletons. The sample taken for sequencing was memory CD4+ T cells sorted from blood. The subset here: CD45RA-negative fraction. The receptors come from a man aged 18 to 30 in good health.

The rearrangement uses TRBV7-2 and TRBJ2-2; 8 nucleotides line up with TRBD1. Germline assignment: CDR1 SGHTA and CDR2 FQGNSA. CDR3 length: 15 residues. Trimming removed 5 bases from V and 5 bases from J; junction bases left unmatched: 7. The CDR3 loop is CASSVRQGMTGELFF. DNA for the CDR3: TGTGCCAGCAGCGTAAGACAGGGGATGACCGGGGAGCTGTTTTTT.

This clone has only a few counts. V is TRBV15 and J is TRBJ2-7, with D perhaps TRBD2 (6 bases). Germline values: CDR1 LNHNV, CDR2 YYDKDF (reference sequence). This CDR3 region has 13 residues. Trimming took off 8 bases at V and 0 bases at J, with 11 bases between the two ends. CDR3 in DNA: TGTGCCACCGCGGGACGGGGCTCCTACGAGCAGTACTTC. This encodes CATAGRGSYEQYF.

J is TRBJ1-3 and V is TRBV4-1; D call uncertain. The V gene lost 0 bases and the J gene lost 2 bases, with 8 bases spanning the gap. Looked up from germline, CDR1 is MGHRA and CDR2 is YSYEKL. The CDR3 totals 15 residues. This CDR3 reads CASSQEQSTGNTIYF. DNA of the CDR3: TGCGCCAGCAGCCAAGAGCAATCTACTGGAAACACCATATATTTT.

A remark on this clone: This specimen includes other DNA sequences encoding the same CDR3. V is TRBV19 and J is TRBJ1-5; 11 nucleotides agree with TRBD1. Trimming cost V 8 bases and J 7 bases; bases outside gene matches: 4. Germline CDR1 reads LNHDA; CDR2 reads SQIVND (reference sequence). This CDR3 is 13 amino acids long. The CDR3 loop is CASGGTGGQPQHF. In DNA form, the CDR3 reads TGTGCCAGTGGAGGGACAGGGGGACAGCCCCAGCATTTT. Based on the CDR3 plus reference TRBV19 and TRBJ1-5, the full variable domain is DGGITQSPKYLFRKEGQNVTLSCEQNLNHDAMYWYRQDPGQGLRLIYYSQIVNDFQKGDIAEGYSVSREKKESFPLTVTSAQKNPTAFYLCASGGTGGQPQHFGDGTRLSIL.

This chain links TRBV5-1 with TRBJ2-5; D is perhaps TRBD2 (5 bases). V lost 4 bases and J lost 2, with 18 bases in between. This CDR3 spans 16 amino acids. Germline assignment: CDR1 SGHRS and CDR2 YFSETQ. CDR3 protein: CASSLTPGGLQETQYF. The CDR3 region has the DNA TGCGCCAGCAGCCTAACCCCCGGCGGGCTTCAAGAGACCCAGTACTTC.

Here the CDR3 DNA reads TGTGCCAGCAGCTTAGCAGGGGTTAATGAAAAACTGTTTTTT. Translated: CASSLAGVNEKLFF. V usage is TRBV7-2 and J usage is TRBJ1-4, with D possibly matching TRBD1 (5 bases). CDR3 length: 14 amino acids. CDR1 is SGHTA, CDR2 FQGNSA, per germline. The V and J ends lost 0 bases and 4 bases respectively, with 6 bases between them.

The rearrangement uses TRBV6-5 and TRBJ2-7; TRBD2 is a possible D gene (5 bases). This CDR3 is 13 amino acids long. Trimming took off 6 bases at V and 2 bases at J, with 11 bases between the two ends. CDR1 and CDR2 (germline): MNHEY, SVGAGI. In nucleotides, the CDR3 is TGTGCCAGCAGGAGGGCCTCCACCTACGAGCAGTACTTC. It is translated as CASRRASTYEQYF.

This chain joins TRBV6-6 and TRBJ1-5; D possibly corresponds to TRBD1 (6 bases). CDR3 length: 14 residues. Germline-derived CDR1 and CDR2 are MNHNY and SVGAGI (reference sequence). Trimming pared 7 bases from V and 7 bases from J, leaving 17 bases between. CDR3 sequence reads: CASIPGGQSQPQHF. CDR3 nucleotides: TGTGCCAGCATCCCGGGGGGGCAGTCACAGCCCCAGCATTTT.

The J gene is TRBJ1-2, the V gene TRBV28, with D possibly matching TRBD1 (5 bases). The CDR3 has 12 amino acids. CDR1 MDHEN and CDR2 SYDVKM come from the germline V gene. Trimming left V 7 bases short and J 5 bases short, with 11 bases between. CDR3 DNA sequence: TGTGCCAGCACCCCGCGGGGGTATGGCTACACCTTC. It translates to CASTPRGYGYTF.

The genes are TRBV13 and TRBJ1-2, with D possibly being TRBD1 (5 bases). CDR3 length: 14 residues. Germline CDR1 reads PRHDT; CDR2 reads FYEKMQ (reference sequence). With 0 bases removed from V and 7 bases from J, the gap between germline ends came to 12 bases. The CDR3 DNA sequence: TGTGCCAGCAGCTTAGGTGGCAGGGTCCGTGGCTACACCTTC. Translating gives CASSLGGRVRGYTF.